This entry describes one TCR beta chain. The sample belongs to a study of tumor-infiltrating lymphocytes in localized non-small cell lung cancer. Between the trimmed V and J ends, which lost 3 bases and 1 base, there was a span of 12 bases. Germline V lookup: CDR1 SGHVS, CDR2 FQNEAQ. This CDR3 region has 15 residues. Assay used: immunoSEQ multiplex PCR; TCRdb lists only in-frame clones, some missing. The table has about 23,000 clones, approximately 70% seen once. The rearrangement uses TRBV7-8 and TRBJ1-1, with D uncertain. What was sequenced was lung tumor tissue. The receptor's source is a human donor with non-small cell lung cancer. This CDR3 reads CASSFFGQPNTEAFF. The CDR3 DNA follows: TGTGCCAGCAGCTTCTTCGGTCAGCCGAACACTGAAGCTTTCTTT.